Listed here is a single T cell receptor beta chain. During active infection, Seattle patients enrolled and were then monitored through disease. These data belong to a study of blood T cell repertoires in COVID-19. Across the study: Sites in the United States, Italy and Spain provided acute and convalescent COVID-19 samples. Nucleic acid was either cDNA or gDNA, and it came from T cells, B-cell-depleted T cells, or PBMCs.

In the study's own analysis: Estimated nucleated cell counts came from reference gene primer amplification. TCRdb's copy holds only in-frame clones and misses some; the assay was immunoSEQ multiplex PCR. V and J calls and clone size come straight from that table; D and trimming were deduced from the DNA. There are about 130,000 clones in the sample; roughly 90% occur only once, and approximately 4.3% lies in the top ten. CDR3 length: 12 residues. The V end lost 5 bases, the J end lost 5 bases, and 9 bases lay between the germline ends. This receptor was obtained from a man between 60 and 70 years old with COVID-19, enrolled during active disease. Sample: peripheral blood. This rearrangement joins TRBV12-3 or TRBV12-4 to TRBJ1-2; maybe TRBD1 (5 bases). This CDR3 reads CASSLTEYGYTF. CDR3 sequence (DNA): TGTGCCAGCAGTCTGACAGAATATGGCTACACCTTC.